The rows below give T cell receptor beta chains drawn from one sample of a study of response to subunit inactivated influenza vaccine. MiXCR, applied by TCRdb to the RT-PCR reads, yields one record per CDR3 protein. The table records 490,000 or so distinct CDR3 sequences, 7.5% to 8.5% of them present only once. This specimen was PBMCs from blood, taken roughly 24 months after vaccination. The receptors come from a man aged 50-75 years who received an inactivated influenza vaccine. Both conserved end residues are part of each CDR3. Clone size is stated in some rows and not others, as once, few, many or a class when expanded.

v_gene,abundance,CDR3aa
TRBV12-3/TRBV12-4,few,CASSYGPTSGGLADTQYF
TRBV20-1,few,CGARDLRKAADTQYF
TRBV12-3/TRBV12-4,many,CASSLTGIPETQYF
TRBV5-1,many,CASSTSGEYGYTF
TRBV3-1,many,CASSQDLTIYEQFF
TRBV20-1,few,CSRSGRIAKNIQYF
TRBV6-2/TRBV6-3,many,CASRTTGDQPQHF
TRBV9,many,CASSVGQGIGELFF
TRBV4-3,few,CASSRLLGGEAFF
TRBV12-3/TRBV12-4,few,CASSLQHNEKLFF
TRBV5-6,NA,CASSASPNYGYTF
TRBV28,many,CASGTSGRETQYF
TRBV27,NA,CASTPRGFLNTEAFF
TRBV7-2,many,CASSPQRVHEQYF
TRBV6-2/TRBV6-3,NA,CASGTGLGKETQYF
TRBV6-5,many,CASSYRLAQNNEQFF
TRBV20-1,few,CSARDYGQGLQETQYF
TRBV5-4,NA,CASSPGTSGRDNEQFF
TRBV10-3,NA,CAISDPLAGEQYF
TRBV7-8,few,CASSFSVSAQPQHF
TRBV11-2,NA,CASSLEGTFTDTQYF
TRBV29-1,few,CSVQGGAAYEQYF
TRBV7-2,few,CASSLVPGVRYEQYF